The 5 T cell receptor beta chains below all came from one sample that was sequenced in a study of blood T cell repertoires in COVID-19. Method: immunoSEQ multiplex PCR; TCRdb's copy keeps in-frame clones and lacks some. Here the sample spans around 300,000 clones, around four fifths being singletons. Sequencing was carried out using peripheral blood. These receptors all come from a woman aged 45-60 years with active or convalescent COVID-19.

V gene TRBV2 combines with J gene TRBJ2-2, with TRBD1 matching 10 bases. CDR3 length: 15 amino acids. CDR1 SNHLY and CDR2 FYNNEI come from the germline V gene. Trimming took 8 bases from V and 5 from J; bases not matched to a gene: 8. The chain's CDR3 is CASRWDRGRTGELFF. CDR3 DNA: TGTGCCAGCCGGTGGGACAGGGGAAGGACCGGGGAGCTGTTTTTT. Drawing the rest from reference TRBV2 and TRBJ2-2, the complete variable domain is EPEVTQTPSHQVTQMGQEVILRCVPISNHLYFYWYRQILGQKVEFLVSFYNNEISEKSEIFDDQFSVERPDGSNFTLKIRSTKLEDSAMYFCASRWDRGRTGELFFGEGSRLTVL.

This clone was recorded once. The chain recombines TRBV7-9 with TRBJ1-2; tentative D call: TRBD1 (5 bases). The germline V and J ends were trimmed by 2 bases and 6 bases, with 13 bases remaining between them. The germline V gene has CDR1 SEHNR and CDR2 FQNEAQ (reference sequence). The CDR3 has 14 amino acids. The CDR3 sequence: CASSLYLQGNGYTF. The CDR3 coding sequence is TGTGCCAGCAGCTTATATCTTCAGGGTAATGGCTACACCTTC.

The chain employs TRBV6-5 and TRBJ1-2; D unclear. The CDR3 consists of 13 residues. CDR1 is MNHEY and CDR2 is SVGAGI in the germline V gene. V was cut by 2 bases and J by 7 bases, with 11 bases left in between. CDR3 DNA sequence: TGTGCCAGCAGTTACGAATCCTCCGGTGGCTACACCTTC. Its protein product is CASSYESSGGYTF.

This rearrangement joins TRBV28 to TRBJ1-2, with D perhaps TRBD1 (5 bases). This CDR3 comprises 11 residues. The V gene's germline CDR1 is MDHEN and CDR2 SYDVKM. V dropped 5 bases and J dropped 8 bases, with 9 bases sitting between them. CDR3 bases: TGTGCCAGCAGTGACAGAGTCGGCTACACCTTC. Translation gives CASSDRVGYTF.

As for this clone: Compared with germline, one end of the junction differs, possibly owing to a read error. The rearrangement uses TRBV7-7 and TRBJ2-5, with 7 bases fitting TRBD2. Germline V gives CDR1 SSHAT, CDR2 FNYEAQ (reference sequence). The CDR3 totals 15 residues. The CDR3 here is CASSSGNLGGETQYF. The CDR3 nucleotides are TGTGCTAGCAGCTCCGGCAACTTGGGGGGGGAGACCCAGTACTTC.